Listed here are 23 T cell receptor beta chains from one sample, sequenced in a study of T cells in Graves' hyperthyroidism and ophthalmopathy. RNA transcripts served as the template for amplifying TCR beta CDR3 regions. Carried out on the TCR CDR3, a first-round RT-PCR used the HTBI primer set. TCRdb reprocessed the multiplex PCR reads via MiXCR and lists one record per CDR3 protein. The repertoire includes over 700,000 distinct CDR3 sequences, roughly a third of them detected once, and less than 35% sits in the top ten. Sequences were obtained from blood. These receptor sequences come from a middle-aged woman with Graves' hyperthyroidism.

This clonotype has ten or more counts. The rearrangement uses TRBV20-1 and TRBJ1-5, with D perhaps matching TRBD1 (5 bases). CDR3 length: 13 amino acids. Germline V gene sequence: CDR1 DFQATT, CDR2 SNEGSKA (reference sequence). Trimming shortened V by 6 bases and J by 2 bases, and 11 bases separated the two germline ends. As DNA, the CDR3 is TGCAGTGCCCGGTGGGGGGGCAATCAGCCCCAGCATTTT. Translated, it gives CSARWGGNQPQHF.

The sample holds many counts of this clonotype. This sequence joins TRBV10-1 and TRBJ1-1; D is undetermined. V lost 6 bases, J lost 9 bases, and 26 bases lay in between. Germline lookup yields CDR1 WNHNN and CDR2 SYGVQD (reference sequence). This CDR3 spans 16 amino acids. The CDR3 DNA sequence: TGCGCCAGCAGCGAATCCACGGGCCTCTCGGGTACACAAGCTTTCTTT. It yields the protein CASSESTGLSGTQAFF.

This clonotype occurred once. The V gene is TRBV5-1, the J gene TRBJ2-6, with TRBD1 matching 7 bases. Germline trimming cut 7 bases from V and 3 bases from J; bases unmatched to any gene: 13. The CDR3 covers 17 residues. Germline assignment: CDR1 SGHRS and CDR2 YFSETQ. The CDR3 here is CASGPRTGVSGANVLTF. CDR3 bases: TGCGCCAGCGGCCCCAGAACAGGGGTGAGTGGGGCCAACGTCCTGACTTTC.

This chain uses TRBV2 with TRBJ2-7; 7 positions match TRBD1. Germline-derived CDR1 and CDR2 are SNHLY and FYNNEI. This CDR3 contains 13 residues. V dropped 4 bases and J dropped 5; count of bases not matched to a gene: 5. DNA for the CDR3: TGTGCCAGCAGTGGCTGCCAGGGGGACGAGCAGTACTTC. It codes for CASSGCQGDEQYF.

The V gene is TRBV19, the J gene TRBJ1-3; 7 positions match TRBD1. V shed 5 bases and J 0 bases; nucleotides not matched to a gene: 4. Germline assignment: CDR1 LNHDA and CDR2 SQIVND (reference sequence). CDR3 length: 15 residues. CDR3 sequence reads: CASSYRGVSGNTIYF. As DNA, the CDR3 is TGTGCCAGTAGTTACAGGGGAGTCTCTGGAAACACCATATATTTT.

In this sample, this clonotype turned up many times. The V and J genes are TRBV20-1 and TRBJ1-4; D is undetermined. Germline CDR1 and CDR2: DFQATT and SNEGSKA (reference sequence). With 6 bases removed from V and 7 bases from J, the gap between germline ends came to 9 bases. CDR3 size: 11 residues. Here the CDR3 DNA reads TGCAGTGCCCCGTACACTGAAAAACTGTTTTTT. Protein sequence: CSAPYTEKLFF.

This sequence joins TRBV10-3 and TRBJ2-2, with 8 bases matching TRBD1. Germline CDR1 is ENHRY and CDR2 is SYGVKD. The CDR3 runs 15 residues. V was clipped by 4 bases and J by 7 bases; unmatched bases: 8. CDR3 protein: CAISVGPDRDGELFF. The CDR3 DNA is TGTGCCATCAGTGTAGGTCCGGACAGGGACGGGGAGCTGTTTTTT.

The chain uses TRBV2 and TRBJ2-3, with 11 nucleotides matching TRBD2. V trimming: 8 bases; J trimming: 0 bases; junction bases outside the gene matches: 4. The CDR3 totals 15 residues. Germline values: CDR1 SNHLY, CDR2 FYNNEI. CDR3 sequence (DNA): TGTGCCAGCTATCGACTAGCGGGAAGCACAGATACGCAGTATTTT. This encodes CASYRLAGSTDTQYF.

With regard to this clonotype: This could be a read error, since a much larger clone is one nucleotide away. No conserved phenylalanine or tryptophan is present at the end of the CDR3, so a read error is the likely explanation. This chain joins TRBV19 and TRBJ1-2; D is ambiguous. V gave up 3 bases and J gave up 1 base, with 12 bases separating them. There are 15 residues in the CDR3. Germline CDR1 is LNHDA and CDR2 is SQIVND (reference sequence). CDR3 loop: CASSIGSSLNYGYTL. CDR3 DNA: TGTGCCAGTAGTATTGGCTCATCACTTAACTATGGCTACACCCTC.

In the case of this clonotype: Germline is not matched at one junction end, which may reflect a read error. In DNA, the CDR3 is TGTTCCAGCAGCCTCAGTGGCACTGAAGCTTTCTTT. This translates into CSSSLSGTEAFF. This chain connects TRBV9 to TRBJ1-1; no reliable D call. This CDR3 has 12 residues. Per the germline V gene, CDR1 is SGDLS and CDR2 is YYNGEE.

This clonotype was detected many times. The rearrangement links TRBV2 to TRBJ2-5; D remains unclear. The CDR3 totals 15 residues. Germline V gene data show CDR1 as SNHLY and CDR2 as FYNNEI. V lost 3 bases and J 6 bases, leaving 17 bases between the germline ends. CDR3 DNA sequence: TGTGCCAGCAGTGATGTACGGACGGAAGCGAAGACCCAGTACTTC. It translates to CASSDVRTEAKTQYF.

The genes are TRBV2 and TRBJ2-2; 12 nucleotides match TRBD2. The CDR3 length is 16 residues. Germline V gene data show CDR1 as SNHLY and CDR2 as FYNNEI. The ends lost 7 bases at V and 8 bases at J; junction bases unmatched: 11. CDR3 in amino acids: CASNGLAGPRVGELFF. The CDR3, as DNA: TGTGCCAGCAACGGACTAGCGGGACCCAGGGTAGGGGAGCTGTTTTTT.

This clonotype came up many times. CDR3 nucleotide sequence: TGCAGTGCTAAAAACAGGGGAGGCTATGGCTACACCTTC. It specifies CSAKNRGGYGYTF. The J gene is TRBJ1-2, the V gene TRBV20-1; 7 bases are a match to TRBD1. V gave up 4 bases and J gave up 4 bases; unmatched junction bases: 6. In germline, CDR1 is DFQATT, CDR2 SNEGSKA (reference sequence). The CDR3 covers 13 residues.

This chain uses TRBV29-1 with TRBJ2-1, with TRBD2 as a possible D gene (5 bases). Per the germline V gene, CDR1 is SQVTM and CDR2 is ANQGSEA. V was clipped by 4 bases and J by 15 bases, with 13 bases between them. CDR3 length: 10 residues. The CDR3 region has the DNA TGCAGCGTTGGAGCGGCCGACGGGTTCTTC. It is translated as CSVGAADGFF.

The chain joins TRBV12-3 or TRBV12-4 to TRBJ1-2; 12 bases line up with TRBD1. V gave up 7 bases and J gave up 8 bases; unmatched junction bases: 11. CDR3 length: 15 amino acids. As DNA, the CDR3 is TGTGCCAGCACAAACCCTTCCGGGACAGGGGGCGGCTACACCTTC. Its protein product is CASTNPSGTGGGYTF.

This clonotype occurred a few times. This chain connects TRBV7-9 to TRBJ2-7; tentative D call: TRBD2 (6 bases). Germline CDR1 reads SEHNR; CDR2 reads FQNEAQ (reference sequence). This CDR3 is 15 amino acids long. V shed 5 bases and J shed 2 bases, with 16 bases lying between them. This chain's CDR3 is CASSADTGRTYEQYF. The CDR3 coding sequence is TGTGCCAGCAGCGCAGACACGGGGAGGACCTACGAGCAGTACTTC.

The chain joins TRBV5-1 to TRBJ2-7; a possible D gene is TRBD2 (5 bases). The V end was cut by 5 bases, the J end by 6 bases, with 15 bases between. The CDR3 length is 13 residues. Germline lookup yields CDR1 SGHRS and CDR2 YFSETQ. The DNA for the CDR3 is TGCGCCAGCAGTCGGGAAATAAGCGCCGAGCAGTACTTC. Translating it yields CASSREISAEQYF.

In its sample, this clonotype was seen many times. The chain couples TRBV19 to TRBJ2-7; TRBD1 might be the D (6 bases). The ends were cut back, 3 bases at V and 1 base at J, with 10 bases in the middle. Germline loops: CDR1 LNHDA, CDR2 SQIVND (reference sequence). The CDR3 loop spans 14 amino acids. CDR3 protein: CASSIVGQSYEQYF. Here the CDR3 DNA reads TGTGCCAGTAGTATTGTAGGACAGTCCTACGAGCAGTACTTC. The whole variable domain, remainder taken from reference TRBV19 and TRBJ2-7, is DGGITQSPKYLFRKEGQNVTLSCEQNLNHDAMYWYRQDPGQGLRLIYYSQIVNDFQKGDIAEGYSVSREKKESFPLTVTSAQKNPTAFYLCASSIVGQSYEQYFGPGTRLTVT.

This clonotype was recorded many times. The gene calls are TRBV29-1 and TRBJ2-7, with 10 bases matching TRBD1. The germline gives CDR1 SQVTM, CDR2 ANQGSEA. The CDR3 contains 14 residues. V lost 5 bases and J lost 3; bases outside the gene matches: 7. CDR3 loop: CSVRPGTGDYEQYF. The CDR3 DNA follows: TGCAGCGTTCGTCCCGGGACAGGGGACTACGAGCAGTACTTC.

This clonotype was counted ten times or more. The chain is built from TRBV10-3 and TRBJ2-7, with D tentatively TRBD2 (6 bases). Germline V lookup: CDR1 ENHRY, CDR2 SYGVKD. V was shortened by 6 bases and J by 0 bases, with 18 bases between the two germline ends. The CDR3 covers 16 residues. CDR3 residues: CAIRGLTEGRSYEQYF. For the CDR3, the DNA is TGTGCCATCAGGGGGTTAACGGAGGGTCGCTCCTACGAGCAGTACTTC.

This clonotype was observed a few times. This chain joins TRBV5-5 and TRBJ2-3, with 7 bases identical to TRBD2. CDR1 and CDR2 (germline): SGHKS, YYEKEE (reference sequence). V lost 4 bases, J lost 1 base, and 9 bases stayed unmatched. This CDR3 spans 16 amino acids. Here the CDR3 DNA reads TGTGCCAGCAGCCCTCAGACTGGGGGGGGCACAGATACGCAGTATTTT. Its translation is CASSPQTGGGTDTQYF.

In the case of this clonotype: A read error may produce the germline difference seen at one junction end. This chain connects TRBV9 to TRBJ1-3; possible D gene TRBD1, 6 bases. Germline V gene sequence: CDR1 SGDLS, CDR2 YYNGEE. This CDR3 comprises 16 residues. CDR3 region: CASSPSTGHSGSTIYF. In nucleotides, the CDR3 is TGTGCCAGCAGCCCCTCGACAGGACACTCTGGAAGCACCATATATTTT.

This chain joins TRBV25-1 and TRBJ2-2, with 11 bases identical to TRBD2. V was clipped by 2 bases and J by 6 bases; unmatched bases: 5. This CDR3 region has 16 residues. Germline V gene sequence: CDR1 MGHDK, CDR2 SYGVNS. The CDR3 loop is CASSEGVAGGPGELFF. CDR3 sequence (DNA): TGTGCCAGCAGTGAAGGGGTAGCGGGAGGGCCCGGGGAGCTGTTTTTT.